The T cell receptor (beta chain) described here comes from a study of Ad26.COV2.S vaccination and SARS-CoV-2 variants. Study summary: This donor came from the COV1001 trial of Ad26.COV2.S.

Study results and caveats: Reportedly, spike-specific CD8+ and CD4+ T cell responses achieved substantial breadth once vaccination had taken place. Using TCR breadth and depth analyses may have led to underestimated total T cell responses.

This CDR3 is 12 amino acids long. Between the trimmed V and J ends, which lost 9 bases and 5 bases, there was a span of 15 bases. Looked up from germline, CDR1 is SGDLS and CDR2 is YYNGEE. Assay used: immunoSEQ multiplex PCR; TCRdb lists only in-frame clones, some missing. The table records some 460,000 clones, roughly nine tenths of them present only once. Concerning this clone itself: The antigen is not known.

The treatment is: some 20 received Ad26.COV2.S at low or high dose, single or two shots; 5 received placebo; per-sample allocation not given. Sampling happened 63 days after the first vaccine or placebo injection. The rearrangement joins TRBV9 to TRBJ2-7; D gene unclear. The sequence derives from a person between 18 and 65 years old who received the Ad26.COV2.S COVID-19 vaccine or a placebo. The starting material was peripheral blood, obtained in a trial of Ad26.COV2.S vaccine versus placebo. CDR3 protein: CATSSIRDEQYF. As DNA, the CDR3 is TGTGCCACCTCGTCCATCCGTGACGAGCAGTACTTC.